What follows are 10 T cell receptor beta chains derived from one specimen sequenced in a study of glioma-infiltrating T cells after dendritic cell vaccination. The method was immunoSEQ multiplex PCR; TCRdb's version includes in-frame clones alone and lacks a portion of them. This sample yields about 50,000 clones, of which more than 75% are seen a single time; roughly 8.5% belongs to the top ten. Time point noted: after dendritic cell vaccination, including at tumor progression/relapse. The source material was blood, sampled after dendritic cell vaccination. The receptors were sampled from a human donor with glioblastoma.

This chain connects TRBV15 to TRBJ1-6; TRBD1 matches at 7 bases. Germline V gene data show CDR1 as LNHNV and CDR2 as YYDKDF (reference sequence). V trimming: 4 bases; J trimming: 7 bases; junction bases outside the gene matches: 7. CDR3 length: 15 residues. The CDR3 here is CATSTSGTVNSPLHF. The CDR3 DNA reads TGTGCCACCAGCACCTCCGGGACAGTGAATTCACCCCTCCACTTT.

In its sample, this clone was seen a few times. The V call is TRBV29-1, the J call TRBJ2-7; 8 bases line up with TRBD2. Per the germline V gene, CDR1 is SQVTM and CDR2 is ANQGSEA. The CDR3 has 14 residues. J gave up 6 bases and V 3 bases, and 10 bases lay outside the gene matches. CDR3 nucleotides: TGCAGCGTTGATACGCGGGGGGAGTTAACCGAGCAGTACTTC. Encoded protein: CSVDTRGELTEQYF.

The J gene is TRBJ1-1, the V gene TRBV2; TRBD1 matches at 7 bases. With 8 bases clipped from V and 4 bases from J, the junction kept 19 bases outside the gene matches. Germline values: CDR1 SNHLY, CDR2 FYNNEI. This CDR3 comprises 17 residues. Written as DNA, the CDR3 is TGTGCCAGCCCCGGGGGGGACGACAGGGTCGGGGGCACTGAAGCTTTCTTT. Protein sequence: CASPGGDDRVGGTEAFF.

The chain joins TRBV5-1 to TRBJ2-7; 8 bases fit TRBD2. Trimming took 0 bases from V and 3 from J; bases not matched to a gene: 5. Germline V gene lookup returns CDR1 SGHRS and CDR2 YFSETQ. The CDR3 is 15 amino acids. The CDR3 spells CASSLASGGFYEQYF. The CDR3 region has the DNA TGCGCCAGCAGCTTGGCAAGCGGGGGTTTCTACGAGCAGTACTTC.

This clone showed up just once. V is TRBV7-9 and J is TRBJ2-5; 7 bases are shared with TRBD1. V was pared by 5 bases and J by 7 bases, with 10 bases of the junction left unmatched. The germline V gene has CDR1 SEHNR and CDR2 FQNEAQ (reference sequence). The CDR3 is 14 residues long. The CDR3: CASSLGTDRGTQYF. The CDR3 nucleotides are TGTGCCAGCAGCCTTGGGACAGACCGTGGGACCCAGTACTTC.

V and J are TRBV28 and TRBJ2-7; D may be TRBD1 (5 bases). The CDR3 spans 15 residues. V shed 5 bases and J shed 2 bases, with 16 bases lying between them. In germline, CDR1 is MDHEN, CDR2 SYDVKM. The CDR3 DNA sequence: TGTGCCAGCAGTCGCCAGGGTTCCCTTACCTACGAGCAGTACTTC. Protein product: CASSRQGSLTYEQYF.

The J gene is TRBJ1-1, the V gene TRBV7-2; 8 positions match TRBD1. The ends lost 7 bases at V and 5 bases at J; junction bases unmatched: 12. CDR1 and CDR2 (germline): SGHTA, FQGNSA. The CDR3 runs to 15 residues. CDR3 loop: CASILDGQGWTEAFF. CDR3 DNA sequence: TGTGCCAGCATTCTAGACGGACAGGGTTGGACTGAAGCTTTCTTT.

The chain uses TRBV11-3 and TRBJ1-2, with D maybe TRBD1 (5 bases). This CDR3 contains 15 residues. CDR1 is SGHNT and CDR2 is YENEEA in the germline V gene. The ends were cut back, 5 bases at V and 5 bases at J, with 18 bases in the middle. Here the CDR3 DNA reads TGTGCCAGCAGCCCCGGTGATCCCGGGGGGTATGGCTACACCTTC. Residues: CASSPGDPGGYGYTF.

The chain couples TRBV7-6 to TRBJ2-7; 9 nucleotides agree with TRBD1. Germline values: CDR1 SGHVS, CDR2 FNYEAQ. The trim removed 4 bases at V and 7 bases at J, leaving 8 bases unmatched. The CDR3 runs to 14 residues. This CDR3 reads CASSSGTGYGEQYF. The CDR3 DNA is TGTGCCAGCAGCTCCGGGACAGGGTACGGTGAGCAGTACTTC.

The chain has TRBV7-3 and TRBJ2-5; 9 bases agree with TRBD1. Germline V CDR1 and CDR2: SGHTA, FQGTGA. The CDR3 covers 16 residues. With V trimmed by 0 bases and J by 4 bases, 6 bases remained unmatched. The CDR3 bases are TGTGCCAGCAGCTTAACCACAGGGGGCTTACGAGAGACCCAGTACTTC. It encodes CASSLTTGGLRETQYF.